This is a list of T cell receptor beta chains from one sample in a study of regulatory T cells in long-lasting Graves disease. In TCRdb, the multiplex PCR reads were re-called with MiXCR into one record per CDR3 protein. The table has 400,000 or so distinct CDR3 sequences, less than 25% seen once. The specimen was peripheral blood mononuclear cells (PBMCs), collected when the disease was refractory, from a patient treated with antithyroid drugs. The source is a female donor with Graves disease. The CDR3 runs from the conserved cysteine through the conserved F or W. The D gene is left open where the match is weak. Size values are once, few and many counts, or a class for expanded clones, and some rows have none.

D: -
V: TRBV7-2
J: TRBJ2-5
size: many
DNA: TGTGCCAGCAGCTTATGGGCAGGGGAGACCCAGTACTTC
CDR3: CASSLWAGETQYF

D: TRBD1
V: TRBV28
J: TRBJ2-7
size: many
DNA: TGTGCCAGCAGGGACCCGGACAGGAGCTACGAGCAGTACTTC
CDR3: CASRDPDRSYEQYF

D: -
V: TRBV5-6
J: TRBJ1-1
size: -
DNA: TGTGCCAGCAGCTCCGGGCCGGCGAGCACTGAAGCTTTCTTT
CDR3: CASSSGPASTEAFF

D: -
V: TRBV10-3
J: TRBJ1-6
size: -
DNA: TGTGCCATCAGTACAGAGAGCTCCTATAATTCACCCCTCCACTTT
CDR3: CAISTESSYNSPLHF

D: -
V: TRBV24-1
J: TRBJ2-5
size: many
DNA: TGTGCCACCAGTGATAGGACAGGTGGAGGGGAGACCCAGTACTTC
CDR3: CATSDRTGGGETQYF

D: -
V: TRBV7-9
J: TRBJ2-7
size: few
DNA: TGTGCCAGCAGCCCGGACAGTCTCTCGGGTTACGAGCAGTACTTC
CDR3: CASSPDSLSGYEQYF

D: -
V: TRBV7-9
J: TRBJ1-4
size: -
DNA: TGTGCCAGCAGCCAGGGACTTAATAATGAAAAACTGTTTTTT
CDR3: CASSQGLNNEKLFF

D: TRBD2
V: TRBV2
J: TRBJ2-6
size: many
DNA: TGTGCCAGCAGTGAAGCGCTTCGGGGGGGCGCAGGCTCTGGGGCCAACGTCCTGACTTTC
CDR3: CASSEALRGGAGSGANVLTF

D: -
V: TRBV5-1
J: TRBJ2-2
size: few
DNA: TGCGCCAGCAGCTTGGGTTGGCCGAACACCGGGGAGCTGTTTTTT
CDR3: CASSLGWPNTGELFF

D: -
V: TRBV28
J: TRBJ2-1
size: -
DNA: TGTGCCAGCAGTCCTGGGACATCTAAGCAGTTCTTC
CDR3: CASSPGTSKQFF

D: -
V: TRBV20-1
J: TRBJ1-1
size: many
DNA: TGCAGTGCACGGGCCTCTACCCAAATCGAAGCTTTCTTT
CDR3: CSARASTQIEAFF